Listed below are T cell receptor beta chains from one sample, sequenced in a study of OX40 agonist ivuxolimab in advanced cancers. Method: immunoSEQ multiplex PCR; TCRdb's copy keeps in-frame clones and lacks some. The table lists some 19,000 clones, about 89% of them singletons. Sequenced here: CD4+ or CD8+ T cells sorted from blood, sampled in a trial of the OX40 agonist ivuxolimab. The receptors originated from an adult with an advanced solid tumor such as melanoma, head and neck, liver or kidney cancer. CDR3s include the opening cysteine and the closing phenylalanine or tryptophan. Each record gives: CDR3 DNA, CDR3 protein, clone size, V gene, CDR3 length, J gene, D gene. A D gene is named only where the DNA matches it firmly. Size is stated for part of the rows, as once, few or many counts, or as a class when the clone is expanded.

TGCGCCAGCAGCTTGGCCAAGCAAGACACAGATACGCAGTATTTT | CASSLAKQDTDTQYF | - | TRBV5-1 | 15 | TRBJ2-3 | -
TGTGCCAGCAGCGTAGGGGGGAGCCCCCAATACAATGAGCAGTTCTTC | CASSVGGSPQYNEQFF | - | TRBV9 | 16 | TRBJ2-1 | -
TGTGCCAGCAGCCCGGGGCAAAATAACTATGGCTACACCTTC | CASSPGQNNYGYTF | - | TRBV9 | 14 | TRBJ1-2 | -
TGTGCCAGCAGTTTAGGGCCCTACAATGAGCAGTTCTTC | CASSLGPYNEQFF | - | TRBV28 | 13 | TRBJ2-1 | -
TGTGCCAGCAGCTTTTTAGGGGAAGTTTACGAGCAGTACTTC | CASSFLGEVYEQYF | - | TRBV7-2 | 14 | TRBJ2-7 | -
TGTGCCAGCAGCTCCCCGGGGACTGGCGGAAACACCATATATTTT | CASSSPGTGGNTIYF | - | TRBV5-5 | 15 | TRBJ1-3 | -
TGTGCCAGCAGTCTTTCTGGGGCAGATACGCAGTATTTT | CASSLSGADTQYF | - | TRBV2 | 13 | TRBJ2-3 | -
TGTGCCAGCAGCCACCGCCGGGACCTCGGGTTAGCGGGAGTTCGGAATACGCAGTATTTT | CASSHRRDLGLAGVRNTQYF | - | TRBV9 | 20 | TRBJ2-3 | TRBD2
TGTGCCAGCAGTTTCCCAGGGAGGGGATATGGCTACACCTTC | CASSFPGRGYGYTF | - | TRBV27 | 14 | TRBJ1-2 | -
TGTGCCAGCAGCAGTGTGGGGGGTGATGAAAAACTGTTTTTT | CASSSVGGDEKLFF | few | TRBV7-9 | 14 | TRBJ1-4 | -
TGTGCCAGCTCACCTTTGACTAGCGAGAATGAGCAGTTCTTC | CASSPLTSENEQFF | - | TRBV18 | 14 | TRBJ2-1 | TRBD2
TGTGCCAGCAGTCCCCAGGGGTTGACCTACGAGCAGTACTTC | CASSPQGLTYEQYF | - | TRBV6-6 | 14 | TRBJ2-7 | -
TGTGCCAGTAGTATAGGTAGCGGAGCAACCTACGAGCAGTACTTC | CASSIGSGATYEQYF | - | TRBV19 | 15 | TRBJ2-7 | -
TGTGCCAGCAGCGGCAGCGGGATCCCCAACGAGCAGTACTTC | CASSGSGIPNEQYF | - | TRBV11-2 | 14 | TRBJ2-7 | TRBD2
TGTGCCAGCAGCTCAATTGGCCGGGGCGAGCAGTACTTC | CASSSIGRGEQYF | - | TRBV5-6 | 13 | TRBJ2-7 | -
TGTGCCAGTAGTATCCGCTGGGGGAATACGCAGTATTTT | CASSIRWGNTQYF | - | TRBV19 | 13 | TRBJ2-3 | -
TGTGCCAGCAGCCAAGATTTTTCGCAGGTTGTCTACGGGCAGTACTTC | CASSQDFSQVVYGQYF | - | TRBV4-2 | 16 | TRBJ2-7 | -
TGTGCCAGCAGCTCCCTGAATAGCGGGAGTTTCTACAATGAGCAGTTCTTC | CASSSLNSGSFYNEQFF | - | TRBV11-3 | 17 | TRBJ2-1 | TRBD2
TGTGCCAGCAGCCAAGATCGAGGAACTAGCGGGTGGGATGAGCAGTTCTTC | CASSQDRGTSGWDEQFF | - | TRBV14 | 17 | TRBJ2-1 | TRBD2
TGTGCCAGCAGCTTACCAAGCGGGAGCTCCTACAATGAGCAGTTCTTC | CASSLPSGSSYNEQFF | - | TRBV7-3 | 16 | TRBJ2-1 | TRBD2
TGTGCCAGCAGCCCGCGCGGACAGGGGGTAGGAACTGAAGCTTTCTTT | CASSPRGQGVGTEAFF | - | TRBV7-9 | 16 | TRBJ1-1 | TRBD1
TGTGCCAGCAGTTCATACTCCACAGATACGCAGTATTTT | CASSSYSTDTQYF | - | TRBV6-1 | 13 | TRBJ2-3 | -
TGTGCCAGCAGTTTATTTGAGACAGCTGAAGCTTTCTTT | CASSLFETAEAFF | - | TRBV28 | 13 | TRBJ1-1 | -
TGCAGTGCGGGAGTGGACGAGCAGTACTTC | CSAGVDEQYF | once | TRBV20-1 | 10 | TRBJ2-7 | -
TGCGCCAGCAGCCAAGAGCTCGCGGGACTCTACAATGAGCAGTTCTTC | CASSQELAGLYNEQFF | - | TRBV4-3 | 16 | TRBJ2-1 | -
TGTGCCAGCAGCAGCGGGGACTACGAGCAGTACTTC | CASSSGDYEQYF | - | TRBV7-6 | 12 | TRBJ2-7 | TRBD2
TGCGCCAGCAGCCAAAGGAGGCAGGCTAGGACCGGGGAGCTGTTTTTT | CASSQRRQARTGELFF | - | TRBV4-3 | 16 | TRBJ2-2 | -
TGTGCCAGCAGCTTATCTCTTCGGGAACTCGAGCAGTACTTC | CASSLSLRELEQYF | - | TRBV7-9 | 14 | TRBJ2-7 | -
TGTGCCAGCAGTTTATTCAGGGGGGATTATCAGCCCCAGCATTTT | CASSLFRGDYQPQHF | - | TRBV27 | 15 | TRBJ1-5 | TRBD1
TGTGCCAGCAGTTCGGGGGGGCAGCCCCTCACCCGGGAGCTGTTTTTT | CASSSGGQPLTRELFF | few | TRBV28 | 16 | TRBJ2-2 | TRBD2
TGCGCCAGCAGCTTCGAACTAGCGGGAGGGGGCTATGAGCAGTTCTTC | CASSFELAGGGYEQFF | - | TRBV5-1 | 16 | TRBJ2-1 | TRBD2
TGTGCCAGCTCACCAGCCTCGACGGGGAACACTGAAGCTTTCTTT | CASSPASTGNTEAFF | - | TRBV18 | 15 | TRBJ1-1 | -
TGTGCCAGCAGTTTATCTCCCGGGACAGGGAACGAGCAGTACTTC | CASSLSPGTGNEQYF | - | TRBV27 | 15 | TRBJ2-7 | TRBD1
TGTGCCAGCAGTTTCGGACAGGGGGAATACGAGCAGTACTTC | CASSFGQGEYEQYF | - | TRBV5-4 | 14 | TRBJ2-7 | TRBD1
TGTGCCAGCAGCACCAGGGGGTGGGATGAGCAGTTCTTC | CASSTRGWDEQFF | - | TRBV7-2 | 13 | TRBJ2-1 | TRBD1
TGTGCCAGCAGTTTCGCGGGACAGCCTTATGGCTACACCTTC | CASSFAGQPYGYTF | - | TRBV28 | 14 | TRBJ1-2 | TRBD1
TGTGCCAGCAGTTTCACTCTTAGTCAGCCCCAGCATTTT | CASSFTLSQPQHF | once | TRBV6-5 | 13 | TRBJ1-5 | -
TGCGCCAGCAGTGAAGGGACCCGACCCTACGAGCAGTACTTC | CASSEGTRPYEQYF | - | TRBV10-2 | 14 | TRBJ2-7 | -
TGCGCCAGCAGCGCTGGGACTAGCGGAAATGAGCAGTTCTTC | CASSAGTSGNEQFF | - | TRBV4-1 | 14 | TRBJ2-1 | TRBD2
TGTGCCAGCAGCTTACGGGGTAGCGGGAGCGATGAGCAGTTCTTC | CASSLRGSGSDEQFF | - | TRBV7-2 | 15 | TRBJ2-1 | TRBD2
TGCAGCGTTGTTTTGGGGTTTGCTTTCTTT | CSVVLGFAFF | - | TRBV29-1 | 10 | TRBJ1-1 | -
TGTGCCAGCAGCGCCTCGACTAGCGGGAGTATAAATGAGCAGTTCTTC | CASSASTSGSINEQFF | few | TRBV9 | 16 | TRBJ2-1 | TRBD2
TGTGCCAGCAGTTACCAAGGGGAACAGCCCCAGCATTTT | CASSYQGEQPQHF | few | TRBV6-5 | 13 | TRBJ1-5 | -
TGTGCCAGCAGCACTCGGGACGCCACCTACGAGCAGTACTTC | CASSTRDATYEQYF | - | TRBV7-6 | 14 | TRBJ2-7 | -
TGTGCCAGCAGCTTAGGGCCGGGGAGTCAGCCCCAGCATTTT | CASSLGPGSQPQHF | - | TRBV11-2 | 14 | TRBJ1-5 | -
TGTGCCAGCAGCCCCAGCGGGAGCTCCTACAATGAGCAGTTCTTC | CASSPSGSSYNEQFF | - | TRBV7-9 | 15 | TRBJ2-1 | TRBD2
TGTGCCATCAGTGAGTGGGGACTAGCGGGAGCTGGCGGGGAGCTGTTTTTT | CAISEWGLAGAGGELFF | - | TRBV10-3 | 17 | TRBJ2-2 | TRBD2
TGTGCCAGCAGTTTATCGGCGGGGGGAAGACAGCCCCAGCATTTT | CASSLSAGGRQPQHF | - | TRBV27 | 15 | TRBJ1-5 | -
TGTGCCAGCAGTTCCCGCGGGTGGAACAATGAGCAGTTCTTC | CASSSRGWNNEQFF | medium-sized | TRBV25-1 | 14 | TRBJ2-1 | -
TGTGCCAGCAGCGTAGGCGGTTTCAATCAGCCCCAGCATTTT | CASSVGGFNQPQHF | - | TRBV9 | 14 | TRBJ1-5 | -
TGTGCCAGCAGCTTAGCCGGACTTCTACAAGAGACCCAGTACTTC | CASSLAGLLQETQYF | - | TRBV7-6 | 15 | TRBJ2-5 | -
TGTGCCAGCAGTCCCAGGACTAGCGGGAGTCTAGACGAGCAGTACTTC | CASSPRTSGSLDEQYF | - | TRBV28 | 16 | TRBJ2-7 | TRBD2
TGTGCCAGCAGCATAAGCAGGGCTCAGGACGAGCAGTACTTC | CASSISRAQDEQYF | - | TRBV7-9 | 14 | TRBJ2-7 | -
TGCGCCAGCAGCCAAGAACTAGCGGAAGAGACCCAGTACTTC | CASSQELAEETQYF | - | TRBV4-3 | 14 | TRBJ2-5 | TRBD2
TGTGCCAGCAGTGAAGTGTTCCCCCCCGGGGAGCAGTTCTTC | CASSEVFPPGEQFF | - | TRBV6-1 | 14 | TRBJ2-1 | -
TGTGCCAGTAGTATTGGAGCAGCAGTTGATACGCAGTATTTT | CASSIGAAVDTQYF | once | TRBV19 | 14 | TRBJ2-3 | -
TGCGCCAGCAGCCGCGGGCCCTCGGAGACCCAGTACTTC | CASSRGPSETQYF | - | TRBV4-1 | 13 | TRBJ2-5 | -
TGTGCCAGCAGCTTCTCCCAGGCTGAAGCTTTCTTT | CASSFSQAEAFF | - | TRBV5-6 | 12 | TRBJ1-1 | -